This TCR beta chain was captured in a study of Ad26.COV2.S vaccination and SARS-CoV-2 variants. General study points: Placebo recipients had lower spike-specific TCR breadth than vaccine recipients.

Treatment: roughly 20 received Ad26.COV2.S at low or high dose, single or two shots; several received placebo; per-sample allocation not given. The study sampled participants on day 63 after the first vaccine or placebo injection. Donation was by an adult aged 18-55 years who was in Boston. This CDR3 spans 14 amino acids. Germline CDR1 is MNHEY and CDR2 is SMNVEV (reference sequence). J lost 9 bases, V lost 2 bases, and 1 base had no gene match. The assay was immunoSEQ multiplex PCR, and TCRdb's table has in-frame clones only and misses some. The sample lists around 320,000 clones; about 86% were seen once. To note about this clone: Its antigen is unidentified.

This sample comprised peripheral blood, obtained in a trial of Ad26.COV2.S vaccine versus placebo. The chain employs TRBV27 and TRBJ1-6, with 10 bases matching TRBD1. The receptor's source is a person aged 18 to 59 who received the Ad26.COV2.S COVID-19 vaccine or a placebo. CDR3 bases: TGTGCCAGCAGTTTACGGACAGGGGGTTCACCCCTCCACTTT. This codes for CASSLRTGGSPLHF.